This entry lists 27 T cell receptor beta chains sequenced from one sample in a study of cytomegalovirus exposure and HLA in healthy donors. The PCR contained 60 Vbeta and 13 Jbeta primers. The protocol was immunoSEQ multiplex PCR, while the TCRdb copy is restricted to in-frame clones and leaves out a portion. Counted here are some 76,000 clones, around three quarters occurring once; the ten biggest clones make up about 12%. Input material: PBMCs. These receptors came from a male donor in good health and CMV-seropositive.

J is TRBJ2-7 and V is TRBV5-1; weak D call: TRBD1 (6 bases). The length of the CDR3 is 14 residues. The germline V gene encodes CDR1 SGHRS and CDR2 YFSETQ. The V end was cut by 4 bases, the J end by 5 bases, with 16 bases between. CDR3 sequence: CASSAVPQGNEQYF. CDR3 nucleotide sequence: TGCGCCAGCAGCGCGGTCCCACAGGGAAACGAGCAGTACTTC. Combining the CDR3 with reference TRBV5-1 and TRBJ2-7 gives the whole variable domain KAGVTQTPRYLIKTRGQQVTLSCSPISGHRSVSWYQQTPGQGLQFLFEYFSETQRNKGNFPGRFSGRQFSNSRSEMNVSTLELGDSALYLCASSAVPQGNEQYFGPGTRLTVT.

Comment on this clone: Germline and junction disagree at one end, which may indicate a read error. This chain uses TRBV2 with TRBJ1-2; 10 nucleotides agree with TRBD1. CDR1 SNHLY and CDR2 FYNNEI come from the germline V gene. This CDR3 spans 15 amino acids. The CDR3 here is CASREGQGVIYGYTF. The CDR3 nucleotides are TGTGCCAGCAGAGAAGGACAGGGGGTTATCTATGGCTACACCTTC.

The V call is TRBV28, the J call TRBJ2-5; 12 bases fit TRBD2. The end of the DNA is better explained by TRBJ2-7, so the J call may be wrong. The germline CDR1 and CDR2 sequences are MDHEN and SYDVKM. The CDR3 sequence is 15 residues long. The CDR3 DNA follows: TGTGCCAGCAAAGCTAGCGGGGGGGCCTCCTACGAGCAGTACTTC. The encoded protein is CASKASGGASYEQYF.

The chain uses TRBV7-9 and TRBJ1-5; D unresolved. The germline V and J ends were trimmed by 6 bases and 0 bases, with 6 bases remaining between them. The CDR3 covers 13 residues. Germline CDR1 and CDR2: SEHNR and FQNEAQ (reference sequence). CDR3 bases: TGTGCCAGCAGATCCAATAGCAATCAGCCCCAGCATTTT. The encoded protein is CASRSNSNQPQHF.

The CDR3 reads CASGERAEAFF. The CDR3 DNA is TGTGCCAGCGGAGAACGTGCTGAAGCTTTCTTT. This chain joins TRBV6-1 and TRBJ1-1; D gene uncertain. Germline V lookup: CDR1 MNHNS, CDR2 SASEGT. V lost 8 bases to trimming and J lost 6 bases, with 10 bases between them. The CDR3 consists of 11 residues.

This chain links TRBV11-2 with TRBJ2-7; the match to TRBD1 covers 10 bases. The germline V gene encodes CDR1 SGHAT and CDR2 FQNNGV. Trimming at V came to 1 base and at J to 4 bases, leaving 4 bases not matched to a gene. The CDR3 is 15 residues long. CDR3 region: CASSLGTGGGYEQYF. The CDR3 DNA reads TGTGCCAGCAGCTTAGGGACAGGGGGAGGTTACGAGCAGTACTTC.

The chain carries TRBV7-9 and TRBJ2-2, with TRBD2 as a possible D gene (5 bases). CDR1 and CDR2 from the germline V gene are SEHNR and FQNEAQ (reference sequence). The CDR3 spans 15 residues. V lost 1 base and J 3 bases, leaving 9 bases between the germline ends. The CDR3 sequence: CASSLVRGDTGELFF. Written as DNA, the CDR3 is TGTGCCAGCAGCTTAGTCCGGGGTGACACCGGGGAGCTGTTTTTT. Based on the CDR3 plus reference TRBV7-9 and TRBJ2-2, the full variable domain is DTGVSQNPRHKITKRGQNVTFRCDPISEHNRLYWYRQTLGQGPEFLTYFQNEAQLEKSRLLSDRFSAERPKGSFSTLEIQRTEQGDSAMYLCASSLVRGDTGELFFGEGSRLTVL.

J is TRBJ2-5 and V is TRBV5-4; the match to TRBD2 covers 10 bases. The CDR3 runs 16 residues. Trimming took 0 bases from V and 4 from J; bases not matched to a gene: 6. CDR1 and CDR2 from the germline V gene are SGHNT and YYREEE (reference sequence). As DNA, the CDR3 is TGTGCCAGCAGCTTGGTCAGCGGGGGGGGACTAGAGACCCAGTACTTC. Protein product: CASSLVSGGGLETQYF.

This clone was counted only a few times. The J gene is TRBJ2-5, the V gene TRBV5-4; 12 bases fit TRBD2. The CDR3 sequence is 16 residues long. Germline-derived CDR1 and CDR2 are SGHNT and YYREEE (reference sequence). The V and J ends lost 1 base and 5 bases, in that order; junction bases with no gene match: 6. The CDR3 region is CASSLYLAGGTETQYF. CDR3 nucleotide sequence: TGTGCCAGCAGCTTGTACCTAGCGGGGGGGACGGAGACCCAGTACTTC.

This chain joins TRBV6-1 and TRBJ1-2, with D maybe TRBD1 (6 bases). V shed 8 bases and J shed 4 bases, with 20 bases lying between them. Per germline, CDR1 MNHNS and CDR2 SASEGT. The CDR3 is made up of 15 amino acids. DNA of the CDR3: TGTGCCAGCGAGCCCTTCGGGCAGGGGAGCTATGGCTACACCTTC. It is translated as CASEPFGQGSYGYTF.

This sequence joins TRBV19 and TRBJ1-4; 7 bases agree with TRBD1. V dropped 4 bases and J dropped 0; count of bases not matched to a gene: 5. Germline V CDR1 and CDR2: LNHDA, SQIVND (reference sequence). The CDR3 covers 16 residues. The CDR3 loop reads CASSKDRVATNEKLFF. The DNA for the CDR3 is TGTGCCAGTAGTAAAGACAGGGTTGCAACTAATGAAAAACTGTTTTTT.

Here the CDR3 DNA reads TGTGCCAGTCGGGTGCGCAATCAGCCCCAGCATTTT. Protein product: CASRVRNQPQHF. The chain uses TRBV2 and TRBJ1-5; D ambiguous. V lost 9 bases and J lost 2, with 8 bases in between. The CDR3 contains 12 residues. Germline-derived CDR1 and CDR2 are SNHLY and FYNNEI.

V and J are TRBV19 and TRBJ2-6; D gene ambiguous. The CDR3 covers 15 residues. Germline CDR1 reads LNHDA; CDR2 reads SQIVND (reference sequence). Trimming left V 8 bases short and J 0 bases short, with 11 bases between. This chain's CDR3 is CASFGGSSGANVLTF. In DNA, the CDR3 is TGTGCCAGTTTTGGCGGCAGCTCTGGGGCCAACGTCCTGACTTTC. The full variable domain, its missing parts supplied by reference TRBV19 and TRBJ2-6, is DGGITQSPKYLFRKEGQNVTLSCEQNLNHDAMYWYRQDPGQGLRLIYYSQIVNDFQKGDIAEGYSVSREKKESFPLTVTSAQKNPTAFYLCASFGGSSGANVLTFGAGSRLTVL.

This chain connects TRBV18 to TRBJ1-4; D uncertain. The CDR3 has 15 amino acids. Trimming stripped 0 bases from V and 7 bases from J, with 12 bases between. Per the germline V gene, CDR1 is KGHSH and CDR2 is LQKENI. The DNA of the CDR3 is TGTGCCAGCTCACCACCGGCAGTCCCCCGTGAAAAACTGTTTTTT. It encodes CASSPPAVPREKLFF.

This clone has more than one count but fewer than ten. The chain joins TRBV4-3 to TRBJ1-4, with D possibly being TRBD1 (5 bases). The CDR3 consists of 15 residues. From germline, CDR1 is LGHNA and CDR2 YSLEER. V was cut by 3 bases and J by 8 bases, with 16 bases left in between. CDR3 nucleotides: TGCGCCAGCAGCCACGCAGGGTTCTGGAGAGAAAAACTGTTTTTT. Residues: CASSHAGFWREKLFF.

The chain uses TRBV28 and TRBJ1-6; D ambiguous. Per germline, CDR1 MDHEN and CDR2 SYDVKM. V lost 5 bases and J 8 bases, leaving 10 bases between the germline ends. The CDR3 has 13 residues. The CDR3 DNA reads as TGTGCCAGCAGTACGTACAGAGATTCACCCCTCCACTTT. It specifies CASSTYRDSPLHF.

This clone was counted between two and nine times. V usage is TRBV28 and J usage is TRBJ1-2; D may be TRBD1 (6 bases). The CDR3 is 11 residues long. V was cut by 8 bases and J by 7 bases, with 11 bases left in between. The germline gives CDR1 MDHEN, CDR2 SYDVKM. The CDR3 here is CASARGSGYTF. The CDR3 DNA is TGTGCCAGCGCCAGGGGATCTGGCTACACCTTC.

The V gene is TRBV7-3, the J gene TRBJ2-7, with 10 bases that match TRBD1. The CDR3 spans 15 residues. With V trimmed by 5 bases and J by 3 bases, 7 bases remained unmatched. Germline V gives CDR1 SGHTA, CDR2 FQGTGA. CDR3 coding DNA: TGTGCCAGCAGCCGGGGGACAGGGGAAATCTACGAGCAGTACTTC. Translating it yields CASSRGTGEIYEQYF.

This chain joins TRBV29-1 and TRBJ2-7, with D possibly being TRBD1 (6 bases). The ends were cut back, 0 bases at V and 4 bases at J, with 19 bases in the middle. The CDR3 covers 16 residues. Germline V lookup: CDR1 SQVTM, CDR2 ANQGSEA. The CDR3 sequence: CSVEDHRDWAGYEQYF. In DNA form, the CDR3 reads TGCAGCGTTGAAGACCACAGGGATTGGGCAGGGTACGAGCAGTACTTC.

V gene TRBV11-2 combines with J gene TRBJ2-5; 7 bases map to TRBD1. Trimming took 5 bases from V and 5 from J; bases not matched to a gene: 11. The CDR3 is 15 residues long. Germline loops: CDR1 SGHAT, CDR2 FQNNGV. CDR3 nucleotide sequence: TGTGCCAGCAGCAAACAGACAGGGCCGGGGGAGACCCAGTACTTC. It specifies CASSKQTGPGETQYF.

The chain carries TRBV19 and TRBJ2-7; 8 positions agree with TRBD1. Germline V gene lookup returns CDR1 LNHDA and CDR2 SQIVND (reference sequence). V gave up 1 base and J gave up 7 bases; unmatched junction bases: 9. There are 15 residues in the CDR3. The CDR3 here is CASSIGTGPTGEQYF. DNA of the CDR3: TGTGCCAGTAGTATAGGGACAGGGCCTACGGGAGAGCAGTACTTC.

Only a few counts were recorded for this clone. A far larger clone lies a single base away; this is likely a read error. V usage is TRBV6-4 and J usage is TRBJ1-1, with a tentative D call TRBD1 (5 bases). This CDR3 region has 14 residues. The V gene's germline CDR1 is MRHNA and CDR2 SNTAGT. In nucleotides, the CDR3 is TGTGCCAGCAGTGAAGGGGTGGGAAGCACTGAAGTTTTCTTT. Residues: CASSEGVGSTEVFF.

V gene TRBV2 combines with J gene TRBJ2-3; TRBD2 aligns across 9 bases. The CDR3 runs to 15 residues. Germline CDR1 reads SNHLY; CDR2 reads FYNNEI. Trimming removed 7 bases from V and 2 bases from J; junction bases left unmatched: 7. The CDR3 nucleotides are TGTGCCAGCACAGCGCGGGGGGGGATCACAGATACGCAGTATTTT. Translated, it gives CASTARGGITDTQYF.

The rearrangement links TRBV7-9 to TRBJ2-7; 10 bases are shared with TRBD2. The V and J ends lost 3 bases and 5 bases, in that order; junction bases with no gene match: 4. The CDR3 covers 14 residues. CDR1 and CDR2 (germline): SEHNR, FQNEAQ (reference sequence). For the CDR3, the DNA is TGTGCCAGCAGCTTTAGCGGGGGGTTGGACGAGCAGTACTTC. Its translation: CASSFSGGLDEQYF.

CDR3 bases: TGTGCCACCCTAAACCACTCCGGGACAGGGTGGACCGGGGAGCTGTTTTTT. Translating gives CATLNHSGTGWTGELFF. The chain carries TRBV13 and TRBJ2-2, with 9 bases matching TRBD1. The CDR3 totals 17 residues. Germline V CDR1 and CDR2: PRHDT, FYEKMQ (reference sequence). V dropped 10 bases and J dropped 5; count of bases not matched to a gene: 17.

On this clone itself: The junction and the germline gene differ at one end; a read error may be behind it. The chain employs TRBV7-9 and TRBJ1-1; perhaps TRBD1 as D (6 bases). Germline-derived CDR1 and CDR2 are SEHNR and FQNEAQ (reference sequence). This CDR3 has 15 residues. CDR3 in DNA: TGTTCCAGCAGCCCAAGTTTGGACAGCAACACTGAAGCTTTCTTT. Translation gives CSSSPSLDSNTEAFF.

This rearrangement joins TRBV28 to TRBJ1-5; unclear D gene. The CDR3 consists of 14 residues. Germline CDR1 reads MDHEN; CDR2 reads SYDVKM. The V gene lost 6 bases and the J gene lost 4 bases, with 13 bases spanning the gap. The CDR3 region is CASRPPRGNQPQHF. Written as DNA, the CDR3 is TGTGCCAGCAGGCCACCCAGAGGGAATCAGCCCCAGCATTTT.